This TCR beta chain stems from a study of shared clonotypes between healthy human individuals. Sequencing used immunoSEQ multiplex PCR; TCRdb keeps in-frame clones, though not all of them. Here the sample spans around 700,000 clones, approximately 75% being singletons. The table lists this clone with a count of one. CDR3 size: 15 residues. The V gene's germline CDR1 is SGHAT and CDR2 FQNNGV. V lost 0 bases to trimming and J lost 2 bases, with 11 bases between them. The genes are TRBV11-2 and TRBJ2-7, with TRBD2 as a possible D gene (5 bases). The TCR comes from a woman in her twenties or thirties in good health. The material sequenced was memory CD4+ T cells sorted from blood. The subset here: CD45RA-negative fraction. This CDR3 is CASSLDQAVPYEQYF. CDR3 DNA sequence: TGTGCCAGCAGCTTAGATCAAGCGGTCCCCTACGAGCAGTACTTC. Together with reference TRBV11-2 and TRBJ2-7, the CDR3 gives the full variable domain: EAGVAQSPRYKIIEKRQSVAFWCNPISGHATLYWYQQILGQGPKLLIQFQNNGVVDDSQLPKDRFSAERLKGVDSTLKIQPAKLEDSAVYLCASSLDQAVPYEQYFGPGTRLTVT.